Listed below are T cell receptor beta chains from one sample, sequenced in a study of T-cell memory formation after mild COVID-19. TCRdb itself ran the 5' RACE reads through MiXCR, one entry per CDR3 protein. The sample includes 350,000 to 400,000 distinct CDR3 sequences, roughly an eighth of them seen just once. The sequencing sample was made of PBMCs or a T cell subset sorted from them (not recorded which). Source of these receptors: a man younger than 35 who had mild COVID-19 (a few samples of this study predate the infection). Cell type and time point are not known. Each CDR3 is given with its conserved first and last residue. D genes are given only for firm matches. Size values are once, few and many counts, or a class for expanded clones, and some rows have none.

v_gene	d_gene	abundance	j_gene	CDR3aa	CDR3nt
TRBV5-1	NA	few	TRBJ2-1	CASSTDSLYNEQFF	TGCGCCAGCAGCACTGACAGTCTCTACAATGAGCAGTTCTTC
TRBV20-1	TRBD1	few	TRBJ2-5	CSASEGTGKKTQYF	TGCAGTGCTAGCGAAGGGACAGGGAAAAAGACCCAGTACTTC
TRBV3-1	NA	many	TRBJ2-7	CASSQEEGSEQYF	TGTGCCAGCAGCCAAGAGGAAGGGAGCGAGCAGTACTTC
TRBV6-5	NA	NA	TRBJ2-7	CASSYPGRPYEQYF	TGTGCCAGCAGTTACCCGGGACGGCCATACGAGCAGTACTTC
TRBV7-3	NA	NA	TRBJ2-5	CASSRGRGMGQETQYF	TGTGCCAGCAGCCGCGGACGGGGGATGGGCCAAGAGACCCAGTACTTC
TRBV20-1	NA	few	TRBJ2-1	CSARDVTSFPYNEQFF	TGCAGTGCTAGAGATGTAACTTCTTTCCCGTACAATGAGCAGTTCTTC
TRBV10-3	NA	few	TRBJ2-3	CAISESMNTQYF	TGTGCCATCAGTGAGTCTATGAATACGCAGTATTTT
TRBV7-9	NA	many	TRBJ2-1	CASSFLAAYNEQFF	TGTGCCAGCAGCTTCCTGGCGGCCTACAATGAGCAGTTCTTC
TRBV5-1	NA	few	TRBJ2-3	CASSIDRRTATDTQYF	TGCGCCAGCAGCATAGACAGGAGAACAGCCACAGATACGCAGTATTTT
TRBV10-2	NA	few	TRBJ2-3	CASNEISTDTQYF	TGCGCCAGCAACGAAATAAGCACAGATACGCAGTATTTT
TRBV3-1	TRBD1	few	TRBJ1-5	CASSLPGGGQPQHF	TGTGCCAGCAGCCTTCCAGGGGGCGGTCAGCCCCAGCATTTT
TRBV5-1	TRBD1	few	TRBJ2-7	CASSSNRGQVEQYF	TGCGCCAGCAGCTCCAACAGGGGGCAGGTTGAGCAGTACTTC
TRBV10-2	TRBD2	NA	TRBJ2-1	CASSVAGGPNEQFF	TGCGCCAGCAGTGTAGCGGGGGGGCCGAATGAGCAGTTCTTC
TRBV6-4	NA	NA	TRBJ2-4	CASSASFGPGNIQYF	TGTGCCAGCAGTGCGAGCTTCGGACCTGGAAACATTCAGTACTTC
TRBV18	TRBD2	many	TRBJ2-1	CASSPQRGDDNEQFF	TGTGCCAGCTCACCACAGCGGGGGGATGACAATGAGCAGTTCTTC
TRBV5-1	NA	NA	TRBJ2-5	CASSLATRVGETQYF	TGCGCCAGCAGCTTGGCCACTAGAGTGGGAGAGACCCAGTACTTC
TRBV6-2/TRBV6-3	NA	NA	TRBJ2-3	CASTNGRIFGDTQYF	TGTGCCAGCACCAACGGGCGGATTTTCGGAGATACGCAGTATTTT
TRBV5-1	NA	few	TRBJ1-5	CASSHDYGNQPQHF	TGCGCCAGCAGCCACGACTACGGCAATCAGCCCCAGCATTTT
TRBV5-1	TRBD2	NA	TRBJ2-3	CASSLGLAGVRVDTQYF	TGCGCCAGCAGCTTGGGACTAGCGGGGGTTCGTGTAGATACGCAGTATTTT
TRBV20-1	NA	NA	TRBJ1-2	CSARVSNGYTF	TGCAGTGCCCGGGTTTCGAATGGCTACACCTTC
TRBV7-2	TRBD1	NA	TRBJ2-3	CASIPGTGGTQYF	TGTGCCAGCATCCCGGGAACAGGGGGTACGCAGTATTTT
TRBV9	NA	few	TRBJ2-2	CASSDPGELFF	TGTGCCAGCAGCGACCCCGGGGAGCTGTTTTTT
TRBV7-3	TRBD2	few	TRBJ2-3	CASSSPTSGGAVDTQYF	TGTGCCAGCAGCTCACCGACTAGCGGGGGGGCAGTAGATACGCAGTATTTT
TRBV5-1	NA	few	TRBJ2-1	CASSLAPGAGEQFF	TGCGCCAGCAGCTTGGCGCCGGGAGCGGGTGAGCAGTTCTTC
TRBV6-2/TRBV6-3	NA	few	TRBJ2-6	CASSKKVSGANVLTF	TGTGCCAGCAGCAAGAAGGTGTCTGGGGCCAACGTCCTGACTTTC
TRBV29-1	NA	many	TRBJ1-1	CSVEKPENTEAFF	TGCAGCGTTGAAAAACCGGAGAACACTGAAGCTTTCTTT
TRBV7-9	NA	many	TRBJ1-1	CASSLRTENTEAFF	TGTGCCAGCAGCTTACGGACAGAGAACACTGAAGCTTTCTTT
TRBV7-3	TRBD1	NA	TRBJ1-1	CASSSRGRGMNTEAFF	TGTGCCAGCAGCTCGAGGGGGCGCGGTATGAACACTGAAGCTTTCTTT
TRBV7-9	TRBD1	NA	TRBJ1-2	CASSQDREVRGYTF	TGTGCCAGCAGCCAGGACAGGGAGGTTCGAGGCTACACCTTC
TRBV29-1	NA	NA	TRBJ1-5	CLGAGKHQPQHF	TGCCTTGGGGCAGGGAAACATCAGCCCCAGCATTTT
TRBV2	TRBD1	NA	TRBJ1-2	CASSDWTGNYGYTF	TGTGCCAGCAGTGATTGGACAGGCAACTATGGCTACACCTTC
TRBV27	NA	NA	TRBJ1-2	CASSPLWAANYGYTF	TGTGCCAGCAGTCCCCTGTGGGCAGCCAACTATGGCTACACCTTC
TRBV4-2	TRBD1	few	TRBJ2-1	CASSQDRRQGAWNEQFF	TGTGCCAGCAGCCAAGATCGGCGACAGGGGGCTTGGAATGAGCAGTTCTTC
TRBV7-2	NA	NA	TRBJ2-5	CASSLQGSGETQYF	TGTGCCAGCAGTCTACAGGGTTCCGGAGAGACCCAGTACTTC
TRBV10-3	NA	few	TRBJ2-2	CAIRLVLGSGELFF	TGTGCCATCAGGCTAGTCCTGGGCTCCGGGGAGCTGTTTTTT
TRBV7-4	NA	NA	TRBJ2-1	CAISPGTSYNEQFF	TGTGCCATCTCCCCCGGAACCTCCTACAATGAGCAGTTCTTC
TRBV18	NA	NA	TRBJ1-1	CASSPGLRDTEAFF	TGTGCCAGCTCACCAGGACTTCGAGATACTGAAGCTTTCTTT
TRBV20-1	NA	NA	TRBJ2-2	CSARASSIRPLTGELFF	TGCAGTGCTAGAGCTAGCTCAATCCGTCCCCTCACCGGGGAGCTGTTTTTT
TRBV6-5	NA	NA	TRBJ1-2	CASSRTEVALTGYTF	TGTGCCAGCAGCCGGACGGAGGTAGCGTTGACTGGCTACACCTTC
TRBV28	TRBD1	few	TRBJ1-6	CASSSRPGQLSSPLHF	TGTGCCAGCAGTTCACGACCGGGACAGCTAAGTTCACCCCTCCACTTT
TRBV29-1	TRBD1	NA	TRBJ2-7	CSAWGGQGDEQYF	TGCAGCGCCTGGGGGGGACAGGGGGACGAGCAGTACTTC
TRBV6-2/TRBV6-3	TRBD1	NA	TRBJ2-7	CASRQGTEQYF	TGTGCCAGCCGACAGGGTACGGAGCAGTACTTC
TRBV11-2	NA	few	TRBJ2-3	CASSSPRESNTQYF	TGTGCCAGCAGCTCGCCGAGGGAGTCAAATACGCAGTATTTT
TRBV15	NA	many	TRBJ2-5	CATSRGEGLLQETQYF	TGTGCCACCAGCAGAGGCGAGGGACTCCTGCAAGAGACCCAGTACTTC
TRBV3-1	NA	few	TRBJ1-2	CASSHPPFLGAGYTF	TGTGCCAGCAGCCATCCCCCGTTCTTGGGGGCTGGCTACACCTTC
TRBV7-9	TRBD1	NA	TRBJ2-4	CASRGGTGLNIQYF	TGTGCCAGCAGGGGCGGGACAGGGCTGAACATTCAGTACTTC
TRBV24-1	TRBD1	NA	TRBJ2-1	CATSDPQGASDNEQFF	TGTGCCACCAGTGACCCACAGGGGGCGAGTGATAATGAGCAGTTCTTC
TRBV12-3/TRBV12-4	NA	many	TRBJ1-1	CASSAQPQGRTEAFF	TGTGCCAGCAGTGCCCAGCCGCAGGGACGCACTGAAGCTTTCTTT
TRBV30	NA	NA	TRBJ1-1	CAWSGLIFVTEAFF	TGTGCCTGGAGCGGGCTAATTTTCGTAACTGAAGCTTTCTTT
TRBV7-8	TRBD2	few	TRBJ2-1	CASSPRERGGPRNEQFF	TGTGCCAGCAGCCCCCGGGAGCGGGGGGGCCCGAGAAATGAGCAGTTCTTC
TRBV5-1	NA	few	TRBJ2-6	CASSQGRAGSTYSGANVLTF	TGCGCCAGCAGCCAGGGACGGGCAGGCTCCACCTACTCTGGGGCCAACGTCCTGACTTTC
TRBV7-9	NA	NA	TRBJ1-2	CASSSPPGDGYTF	TGTGCCAGCAGCTCACCTCCGGGGGATGGCTACACCTTC